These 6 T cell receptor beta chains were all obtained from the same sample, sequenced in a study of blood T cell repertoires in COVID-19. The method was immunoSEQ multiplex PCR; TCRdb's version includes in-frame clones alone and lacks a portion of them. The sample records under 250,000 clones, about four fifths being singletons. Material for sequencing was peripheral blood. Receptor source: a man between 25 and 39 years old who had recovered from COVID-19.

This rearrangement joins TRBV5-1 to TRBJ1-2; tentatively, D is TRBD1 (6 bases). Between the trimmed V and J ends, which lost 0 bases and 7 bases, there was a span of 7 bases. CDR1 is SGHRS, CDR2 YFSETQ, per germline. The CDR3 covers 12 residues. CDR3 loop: CASSLGRGGYTF. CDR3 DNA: TGCGCCAGCAGCTTGGGCAGGGGTGGCTACACCTTC.

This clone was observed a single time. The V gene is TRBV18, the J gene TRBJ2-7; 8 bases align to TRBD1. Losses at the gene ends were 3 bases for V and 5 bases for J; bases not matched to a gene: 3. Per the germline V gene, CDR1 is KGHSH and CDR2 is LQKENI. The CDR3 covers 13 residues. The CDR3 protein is CASSPGQEDEQYF. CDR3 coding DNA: TGTGCCAGCTCACCGGGACAGGAAGACGAGCAGTACTTC. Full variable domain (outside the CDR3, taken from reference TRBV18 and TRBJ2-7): NAGVMQNPRHLVRRRGQEARLRCSPMKGHSHVYWYRQLPEEGLKFMVYLQKENIIDESGMPKERFSAEFPKEGPSILRIQQVVRGDSAAYFCASSPGQEDEQYFGPGTRLTVT.

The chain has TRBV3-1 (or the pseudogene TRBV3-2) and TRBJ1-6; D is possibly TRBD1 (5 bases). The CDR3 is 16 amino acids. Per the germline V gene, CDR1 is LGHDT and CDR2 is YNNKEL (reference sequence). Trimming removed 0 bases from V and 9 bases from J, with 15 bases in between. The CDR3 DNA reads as TGTGCCAGCAGCCAAGATTGGGGGAGGCCTGCTTCACCCCTCCACTTT. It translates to CASSQDWGRPASPLHF.

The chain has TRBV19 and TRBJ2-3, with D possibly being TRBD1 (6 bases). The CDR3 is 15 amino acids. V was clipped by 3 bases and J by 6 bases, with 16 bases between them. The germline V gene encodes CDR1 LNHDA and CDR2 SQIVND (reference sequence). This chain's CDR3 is CASSMTGSKLDTQYF. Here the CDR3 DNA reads TGTGCCAGTAGTATGACAGGATCCAAGCTCGATACGCAGTATTTT.

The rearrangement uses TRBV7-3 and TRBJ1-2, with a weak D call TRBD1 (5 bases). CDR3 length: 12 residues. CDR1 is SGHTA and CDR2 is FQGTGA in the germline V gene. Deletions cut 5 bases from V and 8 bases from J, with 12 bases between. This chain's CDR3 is CASSLVGGGYTF. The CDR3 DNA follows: TGTGCCAGCAGCCTCGTGGGGGGAGGCTACACCTTC.

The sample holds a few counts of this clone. The CDR3 DNA follows: TGTGCCAGCAGCCAAGATTTTTTGGGCCGATCCTTCGCTAACTATGGCTACACCTTC. Amino acids: CASSQDFLGRSFANYGYTF. The chain is built from TRBV3-1 (or the pseudogene TRBV3-2) and TRBJ1-2; D is ambiguous. Trimming removed 0 bases at V and 0 bases at J, with 20 bases between. From germline, CDR1 is LGHDT and CDR2 YNNKEL (reference sequence). This CDR3 has 19 residues.